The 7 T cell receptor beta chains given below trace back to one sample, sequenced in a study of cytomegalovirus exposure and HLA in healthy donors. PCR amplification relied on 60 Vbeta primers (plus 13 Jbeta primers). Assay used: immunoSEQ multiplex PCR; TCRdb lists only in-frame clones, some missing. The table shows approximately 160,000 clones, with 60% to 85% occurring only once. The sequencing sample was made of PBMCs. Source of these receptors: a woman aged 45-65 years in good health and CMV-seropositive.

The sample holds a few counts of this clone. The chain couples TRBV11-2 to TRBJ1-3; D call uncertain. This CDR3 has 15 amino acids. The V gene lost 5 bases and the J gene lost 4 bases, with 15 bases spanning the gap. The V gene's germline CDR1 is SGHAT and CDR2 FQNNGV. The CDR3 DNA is TGTGCCAGCAGCACCCGAGCTACTTCAGGAAACACCATATATTTT. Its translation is CASSTRATSGNTIYF.

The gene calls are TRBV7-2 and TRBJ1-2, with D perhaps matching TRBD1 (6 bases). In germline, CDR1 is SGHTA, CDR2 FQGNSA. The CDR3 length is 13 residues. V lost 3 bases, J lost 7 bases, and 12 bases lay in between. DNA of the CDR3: TGTGCCAGCAGCTTTGGGGGGGCTCTTGGCTACACCTTC. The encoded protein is CASSFGGALGYTF.

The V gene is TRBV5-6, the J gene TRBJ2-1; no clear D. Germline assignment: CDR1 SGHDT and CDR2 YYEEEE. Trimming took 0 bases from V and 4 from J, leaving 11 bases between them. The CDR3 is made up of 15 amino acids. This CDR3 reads CASSLVAVPYNEQFF. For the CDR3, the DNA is TGTGCCAGCAGCTTGGTAGCCGTCCCGTACAATGAGCAGTTCTTC. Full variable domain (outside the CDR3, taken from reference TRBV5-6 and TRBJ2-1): DAGVTQSPTHLIKTRGQQVTLRCSPKSGHDTVSWYQQALGQGPQFIFQYYEEEERQRGNFPDRFSGHQFPNYSSELNVNALLLGDSALYLCASSLVAVPYNEQFFGPGTRLTVL.

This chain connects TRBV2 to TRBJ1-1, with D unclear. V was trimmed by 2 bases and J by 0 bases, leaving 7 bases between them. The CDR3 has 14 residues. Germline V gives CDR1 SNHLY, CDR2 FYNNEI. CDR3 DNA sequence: TGTGCCAGCAGTGAAAGACATCTGAACACTGAAGCTTTCTTT. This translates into CASSERHLNTEAFF.

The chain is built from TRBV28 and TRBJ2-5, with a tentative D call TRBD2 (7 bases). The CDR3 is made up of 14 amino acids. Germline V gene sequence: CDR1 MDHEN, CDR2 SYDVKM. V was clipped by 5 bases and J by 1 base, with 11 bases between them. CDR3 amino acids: CASSTAGAQETQYF. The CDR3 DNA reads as TGTGCCAGCAGTACGGCGGGGGCCCAAGAGACCCAGTACTTC. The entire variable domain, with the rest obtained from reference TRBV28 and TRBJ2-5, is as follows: DVKVTQSSRYLVKRTGEKVFLECVQDMDHENMFWYRQDPGLGLRLIYFSYDVKMKEKGDIPEGYSVSREKKERFSLILESASTNQTSMYLCASSTAGAQETQYFGPGTRLLVL.

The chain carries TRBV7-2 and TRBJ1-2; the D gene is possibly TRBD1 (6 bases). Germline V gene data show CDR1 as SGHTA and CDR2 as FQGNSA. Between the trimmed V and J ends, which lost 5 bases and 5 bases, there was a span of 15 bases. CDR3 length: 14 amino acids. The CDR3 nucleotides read TGTGCCAGCAGCGCACAGACAGGTCCATATGGCTACACCTTC. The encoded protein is CASSAQTGPYGYTF.

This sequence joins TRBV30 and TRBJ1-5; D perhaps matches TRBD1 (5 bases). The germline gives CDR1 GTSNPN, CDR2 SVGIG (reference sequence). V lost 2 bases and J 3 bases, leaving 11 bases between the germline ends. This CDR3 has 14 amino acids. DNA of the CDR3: TGTGCCTGGAGTCTGGGCAGGGCCAATCAGCCCCAGCATTTT. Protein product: CAWSLGRANQPQHF.